Shown below are 25 T cell receptor beta chains from a single sample sequenced in a study of cytomegalovirus exposure and HLA in healthy donors. The PCR made use of 60 Vbeta and 13 Jbeta primers. This table comes from immunoSEQ multiplex PCR, and its TCRdb copy is limited to in-frame clones, with some not included. The sample carries 95,000 to 110,000 clones, roughly a tenth recorded once. Sequences were obtained from PBMCs. Receptor source: a middle-aged man in good health and CMV-seropositive.

This clone was recorded a few times. The rearrangement joins TRBV2 to TRBJ2-7, with 8 bases lining up with TRBD1. Trimming cost V 4 bases and J 2 bases; bases outside gene matches: 10. The V gene's germline CDR1 is SNHLY and CDR2 FYNNEI. The CDR3 is 16 residues long. CDR3 bases: TGTGCCAGCAGTGTGTCGGGCGGGACAGGAGCCTACGAGCAGTACTTC. Translation gives CASSVSGGTGAYEQYF.

The chain uses TRBV19 and TRBJ2-3, with D possibly TRBD2 on 5 matching bases. V was cut by 3 bases and J by 4 bases, with 17 bases left in between. Germline assignment: CDR1 LNHDA and CDR2 SQIVND (reference sequence). The CDR3 runs 16 residues. The CDR3 region is CASSILSGGIADTQYF. CDR3 coding DNA: TGTGCCAGTAGTATTTTGTCCGGAGGAATCGCAGATACGCAGTATTTT.

This clone was counted between two and nine times. The rearrangement joins TRBV5-1 to TRBJ2-7, with TRBD2 matching 7 bases. The V gene's germline CDR1 is SGHRS and CDR2 YFSETQ. This CDR3 region has 16 residues. With 2 bases clipped from V and 3 bases from J, the junction kept 11 bases outside the gene matches. The CDR3 nucleotides read TGCGCCAGCAGCTTACCCCCAAATGCGGGAGTCTACGAGCAGTACTTC. It is translated as CASSLPPNAGVYEQYF.

The V and J genes are TRBV30 and TRBJ2-1, with 14 bases that match TRBD2. V lost 7 bases, J lost 7 bases, and 9 bases stayed unmatched. Per the germline V gene, CDR1 is GTSNPN and CDR2 is SVGIG (reference sequence). This CDR3 region has 15 residues. The CDR3 DNA sequence: TGTGCCTTAGCGACTAGCGGGAGGGATGGAAATGAGCAGTTCTTC. As protein: CALATSGRDGNEQFF.

The chain uses TRBV18 and TRBJ2-7; D might be TRBD1 (6 bases). CDR1 and CDR2 from the germline V gene are KGHSH and LQKENI. Trimming removed 2 bases at V and 4 bases at J, with 12 bases between. The CDR3 covers 14 residues. CDR3 DNA sequence: TGTGCCAGCTCACCATTCCCAGGGGTATACGAGCAGTACTTC. This translates into CASSPFPGVYEQYF.

This clone has just a few counts. This chain uses TRBV9 with TRBJ1-2, with a weak D call TRBD1 (5 bases). This CDR3 is 12 amino acids long. V lost 4 bases and J lost 8, with 12 bases in between. CDR1 is SGDLS, CDR2 YYNGEE, per germline. CDR3 amino acids: CASSSRVDGYTF. The CDR3 coding sequence is TGTGCCAGCAGCTCCAGGGTAGACGGCTACACCTTC. The full variable domain, with the rest looked up from reference TRBV9 and TRBJ1-2, is DSGVTQTPKHLITATGQRVTLRCSPRSGDLSVYWYQQSLDQGLQFLIQYYNGEERAKGNILERFSAQQFPDLHSELNLSSLELGDSALYFCASSSRVDGYTFGSGTRLTVV.

The genes are TRBV7-2 and TRBJ2-2, with 10 bases fitting TRBD2. This CDR3 comprises 18 residues. V gave up 5 bases and J gave up 6 bases; unmatched junction bases: 15. Germline-derived CDR1 and CDR2 are SGHTA and FQGNSA. Here the CDR3 reads CASSPAGGSGRSAGELFF. In DNA, the CDR3 is TGTGCCAGCAGCCCCGCCGGGGGTAGCGGGAGGTCGGCCGGGGAGCTGTTTTTT. The whole variable domain, filled in from reference TRBV7-2 and TRBJ2-2, reads GAGVSQSPSNKVTEKGKDVELRCDPISGHTALYWYRQSLGQGLEFLIYFQGNSAPDKSGLPSDRFSAERTGGSVSTLTIQRTQQEDSAVYLCASSPAGGSGRSAGELFFGEGSRLTVL.

This clone was recorded a few times. Germline and junction disagree at one end, which may indicate a read error. The chain links TRBV10-2 to TRBJ2-7; 9 bases are shared with TRBD2. Per germline, CDR1 WSHSY and CDR2 SAAADI. The CDR3 is 15 residues long. The CDR3, as DNA: TGCGCCAGCAGTGAGCCCGGGACTAGCTCCCACGAGCAGTACTTC. It is translated as CASSEPGTSSHEQYF.

In its sample, this clone was seen a few times. The chain links TRBV19 to TRBJ1-5, with 10 bases identical to TRBD1. V shed 3 bases, J shed 0 bases, and the junction held 11 bases outside the gene matches. The germline gives CDR1 LNHDA, CDR2 SQIVND (reference sequence). This CDR3 comprises 19 residues. For the CDR3, the DNA is TGTGCCAGTAGTATTTCGGGGGGGACAGGGGACCTTAGCAATCAGCCCCAGCATTTT. Protein sequence: CASSISGGTGDLSNQPQHF.

In its sample, this clone was seen a few times. This chain joins TRBV13 and TRBJ1-5; a possible D gene is TRBD1 (5 bases). The length of the CDR3 is 13 residues. The germline V gene encodes CDR1 PRHDT and CDR2 FYEKMQ (reference sequence). V was cut by 4 bases and J by 7 bases, with 11 bases left in between. In nucleotides, the CDR3 is TGTGCCAGCAGCTCAGGACGGGGGCAGCCCCAGCATTTT. Translation gives CASSSGRGQPQHF.

This clone was seen only a few times. The chain recombines TRBV7-8 with TRBJ2-3; 8 nucleotides align to TRBD2. The V gene end was trimmed by 0 bases and the J gene end by 2 bases; junction bases not matched to a gene: 4. Per germline, CDR1 SGHVS and CDR2 FQNEAQ. CDR3 size: 16 residues. CDR3 amino acids: CASSLASGTFTDTQYF. The DNA for the CDR3 is TGTGCCAGCAGCTTAGCTAGCGGGACATTCACAGATACGCAGTATTTT.

This clone was detected only a few times. The chain has TRBV11-2 and TRBJ1-2; D unclear. This CDR3 comprises 14 residues. V lost 2 bases and J lost 7, with 14 bases in between. The germline V gene has CDR1 SGHAT and CDR2 FQNNGV. The DNA for the CDR3 is TGTGCCAGCAGCTTAAACCCATTTCAGTCTGGCTACACCTTC. Translated, it gives CASSLNPFQSGYTF.

This clone has more than one count but fewer than ten. The chain carries TRBV7-2 and TRBJ2-7; D uncertain. Trimming left V 5 bases short and J 4 bases short, with 9 bases between. Per the germline V gene, CDR1 is SGHTA and CDR2 is FQGNSA. The CDR3 sequence is 12 residues long. Here the CDR3 reads CASSPLTYEQYF. CDR3 coding DNA: TGTGCCAGCAGCCCGCTAACGTACGAGCAGTACTTC.

The genes are TRBV7-2 and TRBJ2-1, with D hard to call. Germline CDR1 is SGHTA and CDR2 is FQGNSA. The CDR3 sequence is 12 residues long. The V and J ends lost 0 bases and 7 bases respectively, with 4 bases between them. As DNA, the CDR3 is TGTGCCAGCAGCTTAGCCAGGAATGAGCAGTTCTTC. Residues: CASSLARNEQFF.

A few counts support this clone. The chain uses TRBV5-8 and TRBJ1-5; D may be TRBD1 (6 bases). Germline CDR1 SGHTS, CDR2 YDEGEE. The ends were cut back, 5 bases at V and 6 bases at J, with 18 bases in the middle. CDR3 length: 15 residues. CDR3: CASSSQGVKGQPQHF. The CDR3 region has the DNA TGTGCCAGCAGTTCACAGGGTGTAAAGGGTCAGCCCCAGCATTTT.

This clone was observed a handful of times. This chain connects TRBV27 to TRBJ2-1, with 14 nucleotides matching TRBD2. This CDR3 spans 15 amino acids. Trimming cost V 4 bases and J 6 bases; bases outside gene matches: 2. Germline loops: CDR1 MNHEY, CDR2 SMNVEV (reference sequence). The DNA of the CDR3 is TGTGCCAGCAGTTGGGGGACTAGCGGGAGCAATGAGCAGTTCTTC. Protein: CASSWGTSGSNEQFF.

This chain uses TRBV30 with TRBJ2-1; TRBD2 matches at 13 bases. From germline, CDR1 is GTSNPN and CDR2 SVGIG (reference sequence). The length of the CDR3 is 17 residues. Trimming cost V 4 bases and J 7 bases; bases outside gene matches: 13. The CDR3 region is CAWNPTRTSGSRNEQFF. CDR3 DNA: TGTGCCTGGAACCCGACACGGACTAGCGGGAGTAGAAATGAGCAGTTCTTC.

This clone has only a few counts. This chain joins TRBV6-5 and TRBJ2-7; possibly TRBD1 for D (5 bases). With 6 bases removed from V and 5 bases from J, the gap between germline ends came to 8 bases. Per the germline V gene, CDR1 is MNHEY and CDR2 is SVGAGI. The CDR3 extends over 11 amino acids. CDR3 region: CASSQGHEQYF. CDR3 sequence (DNA): TGTGCCAGCAGCCAGGGCCACGAGCAGTACTTC.

This chain connects TRBV6-5 to TRBJ1-2; D gene uncertain. The CDR3 is 13 residues long. Germline CDR1 is MNHEY and CDR2 is SVGAGI. V lost 5 bases to trimming and J lost 3 bases, with 10 bases between them. The CDR3 DNA sequence: TGTGCCAGCAGTAAAGAAGCGGACTATGGCTACACCTTC. Translating it yields CASSKEADYGYTF.

This clone has just a few counts. V gene TRBV5-1 combines with J gene TRBJ2-5, with a tentative D call TRBD2 (6 bases). The V and J ends lost 5 bases and 4 bases respectively, with 18 bases between them. The CDR3 contains 15 residues. Germline V lookup: CDR1 SGHRS, CDR2 YFSETQ. This CDR3 is CASSLSAGGIETQYF. Here the CDR3 DNA reads TGCGCCAGCAGTCTGTCAGCGGGCGGAATAGAGACCCAGTACTTC.

This clone was recorded a few times. This sequence joins TRBV28 and TRBJ1-1, with TRBD1 identical over 7 bases. Germline V CDR1 and CDR2: MDHEN, SYDVKM. V was pared by 10 bases and J by 4 bases, with 6 bases of the junction left unmatched. This CDR3 comprises 12 residues. CDR3 coding DNA: TGTGCCACCGGGGACAGCGCCACTGAAGCTTTCTTT. Amino acids: CATGDSATEAFF.

The chain uses TRBV13 and TRBJ2-3; 13 nucleotides line up with TRBD2. Germline CDR1 and CDR2: PRHDT and FYEKMQ (reference sequence). Unmatched junction bases numbered 8, after V lost 3 bases and J lost 5 bases. The CDR3 is 17 amino acids. The CDR3 nucleotides read TGTGCCAGCAGCTTGAGGACTAGCGGGAGAGGTATAGATACGCAGTATTTT. Its translation is CASSLRTSGRGIDTQYF.

This clone was counted between two and nine times. This CDR3 is CASGTSGSNEQYF. DNA for the CDR3: TGTGCCAGCGGGACTAGCGGGAGTAATGAGCAGTACTTC. The chain couples TRBV14 to TRBJ2-7, with 14 bases matching TRBD2. The CDR3 sequence is 13 residues long. Germline V lookup: CDR1 SGHDN, CDR2 FVKESK. V was clipped by 8 bases and J by 7 bases; unmatched bases: 4.

This clone was counted only a few times. The V and J genes are TRBV9 and TRBJ1-2; maybe TRBD1 (5 bases). The CDR3 extends over 16 amino acids. Germline assignment: CDR1 SGDLS and CDR2 YYNGEE. Trimming removed 0 bases at V and 0 bases at J, with 12 bases between. DNA for the CDR3: TGTGCCAGCAGCGTAGCCGGGGGGGAGACTAACTATGGCTACACCTTC. This sequence encodes CASSVAGGETNYGYTF.

This clone was found a few times. This chain uses TRBV5-4 with TRBJ1-6; TRBD1 is a possible D gene (6 bases). The CDR3 totals 15 residues. Germline assignment: CDR1 SGHNT and CDR2 YYREEE (reference sequence). With 2 bases removed from V and 9 bases from J, the gap between germline ends came to 15 bases. In DNA, the CDR3 is TGTGCCAGCAGCTTACAGGGACGTTCCTCTTCACCCCTCCACTTT. Its protein product is CASSLQGRSSSPLHF.